These 13 T cell receptor beta chains were sequenced from one sample in a study of T cell responses to AZD1222 COVID-19 vaccine. Using immunoSEQ multiplex PCR, the repertoire was profiled, and TCRdb retains in-frame clones only, with some absent. The sample lists some 72,000 clones; about 90% were seen once. The material sequenced was peripheral blood, taken on day 0 of MenACWY control vaccination. Receptors were obtained from an adult in good health.

CDR3 sequence (DNA): TGTGCCAGTAAACAGGGGGCTGGACAGCCCCAGCATTTT. It yields the protein CASKQGAGQPQHF. This chain connects TRBV19 to TRBJ1-5, with 9 nucleotides matching TRBD1. V was pared by 7 bases and J by 7 bases, with 5 bases of the junction left unmatched. CDR1 is LNHDA, CDR2 SQIVND, per germline (reference sequence). The CDR3 contains 13 residues.

J is TRBJ2-5 and V is TRBV29-1; 8 bases fit TRBD1. The ends lost 4 bases at V and 5 bases at J; junction bases unmatched: 6. From germline, CDR1 is SQVTM and CDR2 ANQGSEA. The CDR3 consists of 13 residues. CDR3 in amino acids: CSVARGRGETQYF. The CDR3 coding sequence is TGCAGCGTTGCCAGGGGGCGCGGGGAGACCCAGTACTTC. The full variable domain, its missing parts supplied by reference TRBV29-1 and TRBJ2-5, is SAVISQKPSRDICQRGTSLTIQCQVDSQVTMMFWYRQQPGQSLTLIATANQGSEATYESGFVIDKFPISRPNLTFSTLTVSNMSPEDSSIYLCSVARGRGETQYFGPGTRLLVL.

V usage is TRBV14 and J usage is TRBJ2-1, with unresolved D. This CDR3 has 15 amino acids. Germline values: CDR1 SGHDN, CDR2 FVKESK. Trimming removed 3 bases from V and 6 bases from J, with 15 bases in between. The DNA of the CDR3 is TGTGCCAGCAGCCATCGACGGGTCTCTGCCAATGAGCAGTTCTTC. Protein: CASSHRRVSANEQFF.

The chain combines TRBV7-9 with TRBJ1-2; 10 bases agree with TRBD1. V was pared by 8 bases and J by 4 bases, with 19 bases of the junction left unmatched. This CDR3 spans 18 amino acids. Germline V gives CDR1 SEHNR, CDR2 FQNEAQ (reference sequence). The CDR3 DNA sequence: TGTGCCAGCGTGTCCCGGGACAGGGGTATCAGCTCGATCTATGGCTACACCTTC. Encoded protein: CASVSRDRGISSIYGYTF.

This clone occurred once. This rearrangement joins TRBV7-2 to TRBJ1-1, with a weak D call TRBD1 (5 bases). The V end was cut by 7 bases, the J end by 5 bases, with 14 bases between. CDR3 length equals 13 residues. Germline V gene data show CDR1 as SGHTA and CDR2 as FQGNSA. The CDR3 is CASTTTRGTEAFF. The CDR3 nucleotides read TGTGCCAGCACCACTACACGGGGGACTGAAGCTTTCTTT.

This chain uses TRBV15 with TRBJ1-5, with a tentative D call TRBD1 (6 bases). Germline V gene sequence: CDR1 LNHNV, CDR2 YYDKDF (reference sequence). The CDR3 runs 15 residues. The germline V and J ends were trimmed by 0 bases and 5 bases, with 11 bases remaining between them. The CDR3 here is CATSRDLGGHQPQHF. In DNA form, the CDR3 reads TGTGCCACCAGCAGAGATCTGGGGGGCCATCAGCCCCAGCATTTT.

The gene calls are TRBV19 and TRBJ1-1, with D perhaps matching TRBD1 (5 bases). Trimming stripped 3 bases from V and 1 base from J, with 21 bases between. CDR1 and CDR2 from the germline V gene are LNHDA and SQIVND (reference sequence). The CDR3 has 18 amino acids. The CDR3 is CASSMEGVVRDPNTEAFF. Here the CDR3 DNA reads TGTGCCAGTAGTATGGAGGGTGTCGTAAGGGACCCGAACACTGAAGCTTTCTTT.

The V gene is TRBV28, the J gene TRBJ1-1; 7 positions match TRBD1. Germline CDR1 is MDHEN and CDR2 is SYDVKM. The V segment lost 4 bases and the J segment 4 bases; nucleotides outside the gene matches: 6. CDR3 size: 14 residues. The CDR3 DNA reads TGTGCCAGCAGTTCCACCCCAGGGGGCACTGAAGCTTTCTTT. It codes for CASSSTPGGTEAFF.

The V gene is TRBV10-3, the J gene TRBJ2-3, with TRBD2 matching over 8 bases. Per germline, CDR1 ENHRY and CDR2 SYGVKD. The V gene end was trimmed by 10 bases and the J gene end by 4 bases; junction bases not matched to a gene: 7. CDR3 length: 13 amino acids. CDR3 loop: CANSGGAADTQYF. The CDR3 DNA reads as TGTGCCAACTCGGGGGGGGCTGCAGATACGCAGTATTTT.

V and J are TRBV9 and TRBJ2-7, with TRBD2 matching 12 bases. This CDR3 has 14 residues. V trimming: 4 bases; J trimming: 3 bases; junction bases outside the gene matches: 2. CDR1 and CDR2 from the germline V gene are SGDLS and YYNGEE. Here the CDR3 reads CASSKLAGGYEQYF. The CDR3 DNA sequence: TGTGCCAGCAGCAAACTAGCGGGGGGCTACGAGCAGTACTTC.

This clone appeared once. V gene TRBV12-3 or TRBV12-4 combines with J gene TRBJ2-2, with D possibly TRBD1 on 6 matching bases. CDR3 length: 12 amino acids. V was clipped by 7 bases and J by 6 bases, with 9 bases between them. CDR3: CASIQGSGELFF. In DNA form, the CDR3 reads TGTGCCAGCATCCAGGGGTCCGGGGAGCTGTTTTTT.

This chain connects TRBV20-1 to TRBJ1-5; D remains ambiguous. V lost 3 bases and J lost 0, with 9 bases in between. This CDR3 has 14 residues. Germline V gene data show CDR1 as DFQATT and CDR2 as SNEGSKA (reference sequence). This CDR3 reads CSASRLHSNQPQHF. Written as DNA, the CDR3 is TGCAGTGCTAGTAGGCTCCATAGCAATCAGCCCCAGCATTTT.

The chain couples TRBV6-1 to TRBJ1-1; D is undetermined. The CDR3 sequence is 15 residues long. Looked up from germline, CDR1 is MNHNS and CDR2 is SASEGT. Trimming pared 1 base from V and 0 bases from J, leaving 9 bases between. CDR3 DNA: TGTGCCAGCAGTGAAGGGCCTTTTTTGAACACTGAAGCTTTCTTT. Amino acid sequence: CASSEGPFLNTEAFF.